Below, 29 T cell receptor beta chains from the same sample are listed, as sequenced in a study of blood T cell repertoires in COVID-19. The data were produced by immunoSEQ multiplex PCR, yet TCRdb's version contains in-frame clones alone and is incomplete. The sample includes roughly 38,000 clones, roughly nine tenths of them seen just once. The sequenced material came from peripheral blood. These receptors originate from a man in his fifties with active COVID-19.

The chain uses TRBV11-2 and TRBJ2-2; 9 bases line up with TRBD2. V lost 4 bases, J lost 5 bases, and 5 bases stayed unmatched. Germline V gene lookup returns CDR1 SGHAT and CDR2 FQNNGV. This CDR3 is built from 15 residues. CDR3 bases: TGTGCCAGCAGCTCGGGACTAGCTGGTACCGGGGAGCTGTTTTTT. It yields the protein CASSSGLAGTGELFF.

This chain uses TRBV19 with TRBJ2-3; a weak D match, TRBD1 (5 bases). The germline V gene encodes CDR1 LNHDA and CDR2 SQIVND (reference sequence). Trimming left V 6 bases short and J 0 bases short, with 10 bases between. This CDR3 comprises 14 residues. Written as DNA, the CDR3 is TGTGCCAGTAGACCCGACAGTAGCACAGATACGCAGTATTTT. Translation: CASRPDSSTDTQYF.

The chain carries TRBV18 and TRBJ1-4; 7 nucleotides match TRBD1. CDR1 is KGHSH and CDR2 is LQKENI in the germline V gene. CDR3 length: 16 residues. The J segment lost 0 bases and the V segment lost 5 bases, leaving 6 bases of the junction unmatched. The CDR3 sequence: CASSWGQITTNEKLFF. CDR3 in DNA: TGTGCCAGCTCATGGGGACAGATCACAACTAATGAAAAACTGTTTTTT. The variable domain in full, completed from reference TRBV18 and TRBJ1-4, reads NAGVMQNPRHLVRRRGQEARLRCSPMKGHSHVYWYRQLPEEGLKFMVYLQKENIIDESGMPKERFSAEFPKEGPSILRIQQVVRGDSAAYFCASSWGQITTNEKLFFGSGTQLSVL.

This chain connects TRBV5-6 to TRBJ2-1; 9 bases agree with TRBD2. Germline-derived CDR1 and CDR2 are SGHDT and YYEEEE. Trimming at V came to 4 bases and at J to 0 bases, leaving 8 bases not matched to a gene. There are 17 residues in the CDR3. The DNA of the CDR3 is TGTGCCAGCAGCATCTTCAGCGGGGGGACCTCCTACAATGAGCAGTTCTTC. Residues: CASSIFSGGTSYNEQFF.

The genes are TRBV7-3 and TRBJ2-2; possibly TRBD2 for D (7 bases). The ends were cut back, 1 base at V and 3 bases at J, with 9 bases in the middle. Germline assignment: CDR1 SGHTA and CDR2 FQGTGA. The length of the CDR3 is 15 residues. The CDR3 nucleotides are TGTGCCAGCAGCTTAAGGGGGGGCGACACCGGGGAGCTGTTTTTT. Its protein product is CASSLRGGDTGELFF.

This sequence joins TRBV18 and TRBJ2-5, with 7 positions matching TRBD1. V shed 3 bases and J 3 bases; nucleotides not matched to a gene: 1. The CDR3 runs to 13 residues. CDR1 and CDR2 from the germline V gene are KGHSH and LQKENI. The CDR3 spells CASSPGTEETQYF. The CDR3, as DNA: TGTGCCAGCTCACCCGGGACAGAAGAGACCCAGTACTTC.

This clone was observed once. This rearrangement joins TRBV2 to TRBJ2-3; the D is unclear. Germline lookup yields CDR1 SNHLY and CDR2 FYNNEI. The length of the CDR3 is 11 residues. Trimming cost V 6 bases and J 6 bases, with 7 bases left between them. This CDR3 reads CASRIADTQYF. The CDR3 DNA sequence: TGTGCCAGCAGGATCGCGGATACGCAGTATTTT.

This chain uses TRBV7-2 with TRBJ1-1, with D tentatively TRBD1 (5 bases). V lost 5 bases and J 5 bases, leaving 18 bases between the germline ends. Germline loops: CDR1 SGHTA, CDR2 FQGNSA. This CDR3 is built from 15 residues. CDR3 residues: CASSLRAAGGTEAFF. CDR3 nucleotides: TGTGCCAGCAGCCTTCGGGCCGCCGGGGGAACTGAAGCTTTCTTT.

The chain carries TRBV3-1 (or the pseudogene TRBV3-2) and TRBJ1-2; TRBD1 matches 9 bases. The CDR3 runs to 15 residues. Trimming removed 2 bases from V and 6 bases from J; junction bases left unmatched: 7. Germline V gene sequence: CDR1 LGHDT, CDR2 YNNKEL (reference sequence). As DNA, the CDR3 is TGTGCCAGCAGCCAACCCCGGGACAGGGTTGATGGCTACACCTTC. This translates into CASSQPRDRVDGYTF.

The chain combines TRBV9 with TRBJ1-2, with TRBD1 matching over 8 bases. Trimming cost V 0 bases and J 1 base; bases outside gene matches: 11. Looked up from germline, CDR1 is SGDLS and CDR2 is YYNGEE. This CDR3 is 18 amino acids long. CDR3 protein: CASSVGSWWDRLNYGYTF. The CDR3 nucleotides read TGTGCCAGCAGCGTAGGAAGTTGGTGGGACAGGCTTAACTATGGCTACACCTTC.

The chain couples TRBV7-9 to TRBJ2-3; TRBD2 matches 7 bases. J was trimmed by 3 bases and V by 3 bases; bases with no gene match: 6. CDR3 size: 15 residues. Germline V gene data show CDR1 as SEHNR and CDR2 as FQNEAQ (reference sequence). The DNA of the CDR3 is TGTGCCAGCAGCTTGAGGAAGGGAGGGACAGATACGCAGTATTTT. Translated, it gives CASSLRKGGTDTQYF.

V is TRBV5-1 and J is TRBJ1-6; 8 bases fit TRBD1. The junction had 3 bases not matched to a gene; V was cut back by 1 base and J by 6 bases. CDR3 length equals 15 residues. Germline loops: CDR1 SGHRS, CDR2 YFSETQ. The CDR3 bases are TGCGCCAGCAGCTTGACAGGGGGTGGTAATTCACCCCTCCACTTT. Translating it yields CASSLTGGGNSPLHF.

The chain employs TRBV27 and TRBJ2-5, with TRBD2 matching over 9 bases. Germline lookup yields CDR1 MNHEY and CDR2 SMNVEV (reference sequence). V shed 5 bases and J 7 bases; nucleotides not matched to a gene: 11. This CDR3 spans 15 amino acids. The CDR3, as DNA: TGTGCCAGCAGTCTGGGGACTAGCTTTCCCGGGACCCAGTACTTC. Its translation: CASSLGTSFPGTQYF.

The rearrangement uses TRBV6-5 and TRBJ1-2; a possible D gene is TRBD1 (5 bases). CDR3 length: 10 amino acids. Germline CDR1 and CDR2: MNHEY and SVGAGI. Trimming took 8 bases from V and 8 from J, leaving 9 bases between them. The CDR3 loop reads CASGQGGYTF. CDR3 bases: TGTGCCAGCGGCCAGGGCGGCTACACCTTC.

The chain has TRBV10-2 and TRBJ2-3; TRBD1 is a possible D gene (6 bases). Per germline, CDR1 WSHSY and CDR2 SAAADI. Trimming removed 0 bases at V and 5 bases at J, with 9 bases between. This CDR3 is 14 amino acids long. CDR3 DNA sequence: TGCGCCAGCAGTGAGTCCCACAGGGTAGATACGCAGTATTTT. Residues: CASSESHRVDTQYF.

The V and J genes are TRBV14 and TRBJ1-2; the match to TRBD1 covers 7 bases. CDR1 SGHDN and CDR2 FVKESK come from the germline V gene. J lost 8 bases, V lost 6 bases, and 9 bases had no gene match. The CDR3 sequence is 13 residues long. CDR3 loop: CASSPQGSSGYTF. The CDR3 nucleotides are TGTGCCAGCAGTCCACAGGGGTCCTCCGGCTACACCTTC. Supplemented by reference TRBV14 and TRBJ1-2, the full variable domain reads EAGVTQFPSHSVIEKGQTVTLRCDPISGHDNLYWYRRVMGKEIKFLLHFVKESKQDESGMPNNRFLAERTGGTYSTLKVQPAELEDSGVYFCASSPQGSSGYTFGSGTRLTVV.

CDR3 sequence (DNA): TGTGCCAGCAGCTACTACGTCGGTGAGCAGTTCTTC. It is translated as CASSYYVGEQFF. V usage is TRBV5-4 and J usage is TRBJ2-1; D gene unclear. Looked up from germline, CDR1 is SGHNT and CDR2 is YYREEE (reference sequence). V was trimmed by 3 bases and J by 9 bases, leaving 10 bases between them. The CDR3 is 12 residues long.

This chain uses TRBV21-1 with TRBJ1-2; TRBD1 reflects the table's D call only, with no check against the DNA. TRBV21-1 is designated a pseudogene. The CDR3 contains 15 residues. The CDR3 nucleotides are TGTGCCAGCAAGACTGGGACAGGGCCTAACTATGGCTACACCTTC. This sequence encodes CASKTGTGPNYGYTF.

The chain is built from TRBV5-1 and TRBJ1-2; D is undetermined. CDR3 length: 14 residues. The germline V gene encodes CDR1 SGHRS and CDR2 YFSETQ. Deletions cut 0 bases from V and 1 base from J, with 7 bases between. As DNA, the CDR3 is TGCGCCAGCAGCTTGGATCCCTTTAACTATGGCTACACCTTC. This gives the protein CASSLDPFNYGYTF.

The V call is TRBV27, the J call TRBJ2-7, with 7 bases aligning to TRBD2. The germline CDR1 and CDR2 sequences are MNHEY and SMNVEV (reference sequence). The V gene end was trimmed by 6 bases and the J gene end by 0 bases; junction bases not matched to a gene: 5. The CDR3 sequence is 14 residues long. Here the CDR3 reads CASSPGLSSYEQYF. In DNA form, the CDR3 reads TGTGCCAGCAGCCCGGGACTAAGCTCCTACGAGCAGTACTTC.

The chain links TRBV30 to TRBJ2-3; D might be TRBD2 (5 bases). V gave up 0 bases and J gave up 8 bases, with 9 bases separating them. This CDR3 is built from 12 residues. Germline lookup yields CDR1 GTSNPN and CDR2 SVGIG (reference sequence). CDR3 DNA sequence: TGTGCCTGGAGTGTAGTCCGGGGTACGCAGTATTTT. Its translation is CAWSVVRGTQYF.

The chain links TRBV7-8 to TRBJ1-2; 11 bases match TRBD1. V shed 8 bases and J 7 bases; nucleotides not matched to a gene: 18. Germline lookup yields CDR1 SGHVS and CDR2 FQNEAQ. The CDR3 covers 17 residues. Here the CDR3 DNA reads TGTGCCAGCGGATCTAGGACAGGGGGCTACCCGCGGTTTGGCTACACCTTC. Translation: CASGSRTGGYPRFGYTF.

This chain connects TRBV5-4 to TRBJ2-5; TRBD2 agrees at 13 bases. Germline V lookup: CDR1 SGHNT, CDR2 YYREEE (reference sequence). Unmatched junction bases numbered 6, after V lost 3 bases and J lost 4 bases. The CDR3 length is 16 residues. CDR3 in amino acids: CASSYGLAGARETQYF. The CDR3 DNA reads TGTGCCAGCAGCTACGGACTAGCGGGAGCCAGAGAGACCCAGTACTTC.

This chain links TRBV30 with TRBJ2-7; 10 nucleotides match TRBD1. The CDR3 spans 15 residues. The trim removed 0 bases at V and 3 bases at J, leaving 5 bases unmatched. CDR1 and CDR2 from the germline V gene are GTSNPN and SVGIG (reference sequence). The CDR3 DNA sequence: TGTGCCTGGAGTGTAGGGACAGGGGAGATCTACGAGCAGTACTTC. Its translation: CAWSVGTGEIYEQYF.

This rearrangement joins TRBV7-8 to TRBJ2-2, with D perhaps TRBD1 (7 bases). Trimming cost V 6 bases and J 0 bases, with 14 bases left between them. From germline, CDR1 is SGHVS and CDR2 FQNEAQ. The CDR3 length is 16 residues. The CDR3 spells CASRLRGDTNTGELFF. The CDR3 nucleotides read TGTGCCAGCAGGCTCAGGGGGGACACGAACACCGGGGAGCTGTTTTTT.

The chain carries TRBV24-1 and TRBJ2-5; D may be TRBD1 (6 bases). Trimming removed 2 bases from V and 4 bases from J, with 10 bases in between. The CDR3 covers 14 residues. Germline CDR1 reads KGHDR; CDR2 reads SFDVKD. CDR3 amino acids: CATSDSTGRETQYF. CDR3 DNA sequence: TGTGCCACCAGTGATTCTACAGGGAGAGAGACCCAGTACTTC.

J is TRBJ1-4 and V is TRBV30, with a weak D call TRBD1 (6 bases). Trimming shortened V by 1 base and J by 4 bases, and 16 bases separated the two germline ends. The CDR3 is 16 residues long. Germline V gives CDR1 GTSNPN, CDR2 SVGIG (reference sequence). The DNA for the CDR3 is TGTGCCTGGAGTGCAGCCGGGGGAGGGGGTAATGAAAAACTGTTTTTT. Its translation: CAWSAAGGGGNEKLFF.

This clone is medium-sized within its sample. The chain recombines TRBV29-1 with TRBJ1-2; 8 bases fit TRBD1. The germline V gene encodes CDR1 SQVTM and CDR2 ANQGSEA. The CDR3 covers 15 residues. V lost 5 bases to trimming and J lost 6 bases; unmatched junction nucleotides: 14. CDR3 nucleotide sequence: TGCAGCGTTTTCATACCGGGACAGGAGGTAAATGGCTACACCTTC. It codes for CSVFIPGQEVNGYTF.

This chain uses TRBV19 with TRBJ1-5; TRBD1 is a possible D gene (6 bases). The CDR3 has 14 residues. The ends were cut back, 7 bases at V and 1 base at J, with 11 bases in the middle. Germline values: CDR1 LNHDA, CDR2 SQIVND (reference sequence). The CDR3 bases are TGTGCCAGTACCCTCCAGGGGAGCAATCAGCCCCAGCATTTT. Its translation is CASTLQGSNQPQHF.